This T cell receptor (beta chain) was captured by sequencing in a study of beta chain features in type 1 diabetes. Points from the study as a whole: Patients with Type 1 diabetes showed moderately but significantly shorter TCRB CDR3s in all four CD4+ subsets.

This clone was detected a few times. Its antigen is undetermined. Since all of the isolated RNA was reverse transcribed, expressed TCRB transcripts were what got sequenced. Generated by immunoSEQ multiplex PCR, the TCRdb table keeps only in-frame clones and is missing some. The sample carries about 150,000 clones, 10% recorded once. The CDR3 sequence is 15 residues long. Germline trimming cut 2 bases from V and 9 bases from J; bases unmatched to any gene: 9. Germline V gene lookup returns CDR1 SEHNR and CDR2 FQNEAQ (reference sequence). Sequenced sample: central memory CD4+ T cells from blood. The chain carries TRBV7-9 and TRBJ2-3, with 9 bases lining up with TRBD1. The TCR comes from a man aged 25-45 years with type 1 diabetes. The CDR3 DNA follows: TGTGCCAGCAGCTTAAGGGGACAGGGAGAGATAACGCAGTATTTT. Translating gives CASSLRGQGEITQYF.